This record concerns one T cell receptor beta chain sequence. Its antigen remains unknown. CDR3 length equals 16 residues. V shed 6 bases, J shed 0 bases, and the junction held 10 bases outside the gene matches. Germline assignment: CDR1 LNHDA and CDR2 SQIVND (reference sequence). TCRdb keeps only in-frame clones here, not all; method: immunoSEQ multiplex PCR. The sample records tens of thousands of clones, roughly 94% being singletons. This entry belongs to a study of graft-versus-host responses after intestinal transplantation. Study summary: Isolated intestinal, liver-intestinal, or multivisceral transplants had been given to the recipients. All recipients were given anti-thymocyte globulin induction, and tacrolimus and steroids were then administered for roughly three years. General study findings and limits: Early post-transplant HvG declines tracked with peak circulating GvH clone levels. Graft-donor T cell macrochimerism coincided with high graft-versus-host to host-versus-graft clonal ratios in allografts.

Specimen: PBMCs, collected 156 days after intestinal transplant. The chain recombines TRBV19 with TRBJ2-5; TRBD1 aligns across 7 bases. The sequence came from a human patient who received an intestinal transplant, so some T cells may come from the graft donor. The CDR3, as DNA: TGTGCCAGTAGGAACTTACTCAGGGGGAACCAAGAGACCCAGTACTTC. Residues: CASRNLLRGNQETQYF.